The TCR beta chain under discussion was sequenced for a study of cytomegalovirus exposure and HLA in healthy donors. At the level of the study: A previous analysis identified fewer than 130 million unique TCR beta sequences derived from some 170 million T cells.

The PCR ran on 60 Vbeta and 13 Jbeta primers. Method: immunoSEQ multiplex PCR; TCRdb's copy keeps in-frame clones and lacks some. The profile shows 85,000 to 100,000 clones, around 64% of them singletons. Regarding the study as a whole: A few CMV-associated chains were confirmed in vitro to be specific for CMV antigens. TCR beta chain V- and J-gene trimming was linked, in a later analysis, to a missense variant in DCLRE1C.

This clone was seen only a few times. Its antigen is as yet unknown. The germline V and J ends were trimmed by 5 bases and 0 bases, with 11 bases remaining between them. Germline CDR1 LNHDA, CDR2 SQIVND (reference sequence). CDR3 length equals 15 residues. This receptor was identified in a human donor in good health. V usage is TRBV19 and J usage is TRBJ2-4; D is unresolved. The sample comprised PBMCs. The DNA for the CDR3 is TGTGCCAGTAGTGCAACAGCACTAGCCAAAAACATTCAGTACTTC. Its protein product is CASSATALAKNIQYF.